These T cell receptor beta chains were read from a single sample in a study of blood T cell repertoires in COVID-19. Only in-frame clones appear in the TCRdb table, and some are missing; sequencing was by immunoSEQ multiplex PCR. The table includes some 260,000 clones, 70% to 90% detected once. The sequencing sample was made of peripheral blood. These TCRs come from a woman aged 40-49 years who had recovered from COVID-19. The CDR3 runs from the conserved cysteine through the conserved F or W. D genes are given only for firm matches. The listing skips clone size in some rows; elsewhere it reads once, few, many or a size class.

d_gene: TRBD2; abundance: -; j_gene: TRBJ2-3; v_gene: TRBV4-2; CDR3nt: TGTGCCAGCAGCCAAGACCCGGGACTAGCGGGAGGGACAGATACGCAGTATTTT; CDR3aa: CASSQDPGLAGGTDTQYF
d_gene: TRBD2; abundance: -; j_gene: TRBJ2-7; v_gene: TRBV2; CDR3nt: TGTGCCAGCAGAGTAGCGGGAGTGGGGGGGGAGCAGTACTTC; CDR3aa: CASRVAGVGGEQYF
d_gene: TRBD2; abundance: -; j_gene: TRBJ2-2; v_gene: TRBV12-5; CDR3nt: TGTGCTAGTGGTTTGTTGGGACTAGCGGGATTCGAGGGCACCGGGGAGCTGTTTTTT; CDR3aa: CASGLLGLAGFEGTGELFF
d_gene: -; abundance: -; j_gene: TRBJ1-3; v_gene: TRBV7-9; CDR3nt: TGTGCCAGCAGCAGCACCATGGGACAAAAGGGAAACACCATATATTTT; CDR3aa: CASSSTMGQKGNTIYF
d_gene: TRBD1; abundance: -; j_gene: TRBJ1-4; v_gene: TRBV18; CDR3nt: TGTGCCAGCTCACCACAACAGGGGGCTTGGGATGAAAAACTGTTTTTT; CDR3aa: CASSPQQGAWDEKLFF
d_gene: TRBD1; abundance: -; j_gene: TRBJ1-2; v_gene: TRBV19; CDR3nt: TGTGCCAGTATTCAGATTTCAGGGGGTGGCGGCTACACCTTC; CDR3aa: CASIQISGGGGYTF
d_gene: -; abundance: -; j_gene: TRBJ2-1; v_gene: TRBV9; CDR3nt: TGTGCCAGCAGCGTAGCTTCCTACAATGAGCAGTTCTTC; CDR3aa: CASSVASYNEQFF
d_gene: TRBD1; abundance: -; j_gene: TRBJ1-5; v_gene: TRBV18; CDR3nt: TGTGCCAGCACTCCAGGGGGCGGGCGGCAGCCCCAGCATTTT; CDR3aa: CASTPGGGRQPQHF
d_gene: -; abundance: -; j_gene: TRBJ2-3; v_gene: TRBV5-1; CDR3nt: TGCGCCAGCAGCCCAAGCGGGTTCGGGGGTACGCAGTATTTT; CDR3aa: CASSPSGFGGTQYF
d_gene: TRBD1; abundance: -; j_gene: TRBJ2-5; v_gene: TRBV5-1; CDR3nt: TGCGCCAGCAGCTCGACAGGGATCCCCCAAGAGACCCAGTACTTC; CDR3aa: CASSSTGIPQETQYF
d_gene: TRBD2; abundance: -; j_gene: TRBJ2-1; v_gene: TRBV15; CDR3nt: TGTGCCACCAGCAGAGATAGTAGCGGGGGCAATGAGCAGTTCTTC; CDR3aa: CATSRDSSGGNEQFF
d_gene: TRBD2; abundance: -; j_gene: TRBJ2-7; v_gene: TRBV3-1/TRBV3-2; CDR3nt: TGTGCCAGCAGCCGACTAGCGGGGGCCTACGAGCAGTACTTC; CDR3aa: CASSRLAGAYEQYF
d_gene: -; abundance: -; j_gene: TRBJ1-5; v_gene: TRBV28; CDR3nt: TGTGCCAGCAGTTTATGGCAGAACGATCAGCCCCAGCATTTT; CDR3aa: CASSLWQNDQPQHF
d_gene: TRBD1; abundance: -; j_gene: TRBJ1-2; v_gene: TRBV5-1; CDR3nt: TGCGCCAGCAGCTATGGACAGGGTGCTTATGGCTACACCTTC; CDR3aa: CASSYGQGAYGYTF
d_gene: TRBD2; abundance: -; j_gene: TRBJ2-7; v_gene: TRBV7-3; CDR3nt: TGTGCCAGCAGCCCCGGGAGCGGGAGCTACGAGCAGTACTTC; CDR3aa: CASSPGSGSYEQYF
d_gene: -; abundance: -; j_gene: TRBJ1-5; v_gene: TRBV25-1; CDR3nt: TGTGCCAGCAGTGCAGGTGTTTATAGCAATCAGCCCCAGCATTTT; CDR3aa: CASSAGVYSNQPQHF
d_gene: TRBD1; abundance: -; j_gene: TRBJ2-7; v_gene: TRBV5-5; CDR3nt: TGTGCCAGCAGCTTAGAACAGGGGGACTCCTACGAGCAGTACTTC; CDR3aa: CASSLEQGDSYEQYF
d_gene: -; abundance: -; j_gene: TRBJ1-4; v_gene: TRBV4-2; CDR3nt: TGTGCCAGCAGCCACAACCGCGCTTCGTGGAATGAAAAACTGTTTTTT; CDR3aa: CASSHNRASWNEKLFF
d_gene: TRBD1; abundance: -; j_gene: TRBJ1-5; v_gene: TRBV28; CDR3nt: TGTGCCAGCAGTTTTCGGGACAGGGGTAGGCGTAGCGATCAGCCCCAGCATTTT; CDR3aa: CASSFRDRGRRSDQPQHF
d_gene: TRBD2; abundance: -; j_gene: TRBJ2-7; v_gene: TRBV11-3; CDR3nt: TGTGCCAGCAGCTTATTAACGGGGGGGGCGCGGGAGCAGTACTTC; CDR3aa: CASSLLTGGAREQYF
d_gene: TRBD2; abundance: -; j_gene: TRBJ2-7; v_gene: TRBV7-2; CDR3nt: TGTGCCAGCAGCGCGGGACTAGCGGGAGGGATTTCCTACGAGCAGTACTTC; CDR3aa: CASSAGLAGGISYEQYF
d_gene: -; abundance: -; j_gene: TRBJ2-3; v_gene: TRBV19; CDR3nt: TGTGCCAGTAGTATACAGGGTAGCACAGATACGCAGTATTTT; CDR3aa: CASSIQGSTDTQYF
d_gene: TRBD1; abundance: -; j_gene: TRBJ1-2; v_gene: TRBV10-3; CDR3nt: TGTGCCATCCGACAGGGAGAGGAGGGTGGCTACACCTTC; CDR3aa: CAIRQGEEGGYTF
d_gene: -; abundance: -; j_gene: TRBJ1-1; v_gene: TRBV7-9; CDR3nt: TGTGCCAGCAGCTTAGCAACAGGGACCACTTTCTTT; CDR3aa: CASSLATGTTFF
d_gene: -; abundance: -; j_gene: TRBJ2-2; v_gene: TRBV18; CDR3nt: TGTGCCAGCTCACCGCAGCAGGGCGGTGCCGGGGAGCTGTTTTTT; CDR3aa: CASSPQQGGAGELFF
d_gene: TRBD2; abundance: -; j_gene: TRBJ2-1; v_gene: TRBV11-3; CDR3nt: TGTGCCAGCAGCCCGCAGGGACTAGCGGGAGGGGGAGAGCAGTTCTTC; CDR3aa: CASSPQGLAGGGEQFF
d_gene: -; abundance: -; j_gene: TRBJ1-2; v_gene: TRBV6-2/TRBV6-3; CDR3nt: TGTGCCAGCAGTTACTTTGGCACAGGCCATGGCTACACCTTC; CDR3aa: CASSYFGTGHGYTF
d_gene: TRBD1; abundance: -; j_gene: TRBJ2-7; v_gene: TRBV5-1; CDR3nt: TGCGCCAGCAGCAGGGATCTGACAGGGGCCTACGAGCAGTACTTC; CDR3aa: CASSRDLTGAYEQYF
d_gene: TRBD1; abundance: -; j_gene: TRBJ1-2; v_gene: TRBV6-2/TRBV6-3; CDR3nt: TGTGCCAGCAGTTCCGGGACAGATCGCTACACCTTC; CDR3aa: CASSSGTDRYTF
d_gene: -; abundance: once; j_gene: TRBJ1-5; v_gene: TRBV5-8; CDR3nt: TGTGCCAGCAGCCCCGGGACACTTAGCAATCAGCCCCAGCATTTT; CDR3aa: CASSPGTLSNQPQHF
d_gene: -; abundance: -; j_gene: TRBJ2-2; v_gene: TRBV7-2; CDR3nt: TGTGCCAGCAGCCCATCCGGGGGAGCGAACACCGGGGAGCTGTTTTTT; CDR3aa: CASSPSGGANTGELFF
d_gene: TRBD1; abundance: -; j_gene: TRBJ1-6; v_gene: TRBV27; CDR3nt: TGTGCCAGCACCGTGACAGGGGGCGATTCACCCCTCCACTTT; CDR3aa: CASTVTGGDSPLHF
d_gene: TRBD1; abundance: few; j_gene: TRBJ1-1; v_gene: TRBV5-8; CDR3nt: TGTGCCAGCAGCTCGTTAGGGACAGGGGTAACTGAAGCTTTCTTT; CDR3aa: CASSSLGTGVTEAFF
d_gene: TRBD2; abundance: -; j_gene: TRBJ2-1; v_gene: TRBV15; CDR3nt: TGTGCCACCAGCAGAGGACTAGCGGGAGAAGAGGGGCAGTTCTTC; CDR3aa: CATSRGLAGEEGQFF
d_gene: -; abundance: -; j_gene: TRBJ1-5; v_gene: TRBV19; CDR3nt: TGTGCCAGTAGTATGAGGCATCAGCCCCAGCATTTT; CDR3aa: CASSMRHQPQHF
d_gene: -; abundance: -; j_gene: TRBJ2-7; v_gene: TRBV21-1; CDR3nt: TGTGCCAGCAGCACGGGCCAGGGTATCCCCCACGAGCAGTACTTC; CDR3aa: CASSTGQGIPHEQYF
d_gene: TRBD1; abundance: once; j_gene: TRBJ1-5; v_gene: TRBV24-1; CDR3nt: TGTGCCACCAGTGACACCGGGACAGGTCTCAATCAGCCCCAGCATTTT; CDR3aa: CATSDTGTGLNQPQHF
d_gene: -; abundance: -; j_gene: TRBJ2-1; v_gene: TRBV6-5; CDR3nt: TGTGCCCTAGCGTTATACAATGAGCAGTTCTTC; CDR3aa: CALALYNEQFF
d_gene: -; abundance: -; j_gene: TRBJ1-2; v_gene: TRBV6-5; CDR3nt: TGTGCCAGCAGTCTCACAGGAATGGAGAGTGGCTACACCTTC; CDR3aa: CASSLTGMESGYTF
d_gene: TRBD2; abundance: once; j_gene: TRBJ2-5; v_gene: TRBV7-2; CDR3nt: TGTGCCAGCAGCTTAGATTCTAGCGGGGGGGCTCGGACGGAGACCCAGTACTTC; CDR3aa: CASSLDSSGGARTETQYF
d_gene: TRBD2; abundance: -; j_gene: TRBJ2-4; v_gene: TRBV19; CDR3nt: TGTGCCAGTAGTATATTCACTAGCGGAGGGCTTCAGTACTTC; CDR3aa: CASSIFTSGGLQYF
d_gene: TRBD1; abundance: -; j_gene: TRBJ1-5; v_gene: TRBV19; CDR3nt: TGTGCCAGTAGTATTCGGGACAGAATGGACAATCAGCCCCAGCATTTT; CDR3aa: CASSIRDRMDNQPQHF
d_gene: TRBD1; abundance: -; j_gene: TRBJ1-2; v_gene: TRBV30; CDR3nt: TGTGCCTGGAGTGTAGGGGGCTCCACTCTCTATGGCTACACCTTC; CDR3aa: CAWSVGGSTLYGYTF
d_gene: -; abundance: -; j_gene: TRBJ2-2; v_gene: TRBV6-6; CDR3nt: TGTGCCAGCAGTTACCCCACTGGAGGATTCACCGGGGAGCTGTTTTTT; CDR3aa: CASSYPTGGFTGELFF
d_gene: TRBD2; abundance: -; j_gene: TRBJ2-2; v_gene: TRBV19; CDR3nt: TGTGCCAGTGGACTAGAGGGCACCGGGGAGCTGTTTTTT; CDR3aa: CASGLEGTGELFF
d_gene: -; abundance: -; j_gene: TRBJ2-7; v_gene: TRBV30; CDR3nt: TGTGCCTGGGACACCTCGACCTCCTACGAGCAGTACTTC; CDR3aa: CAWDTSTSYEQYF
d_gene: TRBD1; abundance: -; j_gene: TRBJ2-1; v_gene: TRBV5-8; CDR3nt: TGTGCCAGCAGCCATGGTTGGGACAGGACCAACAATGAGCAGTTCTTC; CDR3aa: CASSHGWDRTNNEQFF
d_gene: -; abundance: -; j_gene: TRBJ2-5; v_gene: TRBV24-1; CDR3nt: TGTGCCACCAGTGATGCCCGGGGGTGGGGCCTCCAAGAGACCCAGTACTTC; CDR3aa: CATSDARGWGLQETQYF
d_gene: -; abundance: -; j_gene: TRBJ1-5; v_gene: TRBV28; CDR3nt: TGTGCCAGCAGTTTGAGGGCAGGGGCCAGTCTTTATCAGCCCCAGCATTTT; CDR3aa: CASSLRAGASLYQPQHF
d_gene: -; abundance: -; j_gene: TRBJ1-1; v_gene: TRBV4-2; CDR3nt: TGTGCCAGCAGCCAAGAGCAGGGCCAAGCTTTCTTT; CDR3aa: CASSQEQGQAFF
d_gene: TRBD1; abundance: few; j_gene: TRBJ2-5; v_gene: TRBV25-1; CDR3nt: TGTGCCAGCAGTAAAGACGGGACAGGGCAAGAGACCCAGTACTTC; CDR3aa: CASSKDGTGQETQYF
d_gene: -; abundance: -; j_gene: TRBJ1-5; v_gene: TRBV19; CDR3nt: TGTGCCAGTAGTATACGGGGGACGATCAATCAGCCCCAGCATTTT; CDR3aa: CASSIRGTINQPQHF
d_gene: TRBD1; abundance: -; j_gene: TRBJ1-1; v_gene: TRBV30; CDR3nt: TGTGCCTGGAGGACAGGGGGATACACTGAAGCTTTCTTT; CDR3aa: CAWRTGGYTEAFF
d_gene: -; abundance: -; j_gene: TRBJ2-5; v_gene: TRBV2; CDR3nt: TGTGCCAGCAGTGCCTACCAAGAGACCCAGTACTTC; CDR3aa: CASSAYQETQYF
d_gene: TRBD1; abundance: -; j_gene: TRBJ1-6; v_gene: TRBV6-5; CDR3nt: TGTGCCAGCAGTTACTCTTCTGGACAGGGTAATTCACCCCTCCACTTT; CDR3aa: CASSYSSGQGNSPLHF